This is a list of T cell receptor beta chains from one sample in a study of cytomegalovirus exposure and HLA in healthy donors. Here immunoSEQ multiplex PCR was the method, and the copy in TCRdb shows in-frame clones only, minus some. The sample consists of 180,000 or so clones, 75% of them appearing once. The sample comprised PBMCs. The receptors shown here come from a woman between 40 and 50 years old in good health and CMV-seropositive. Each CDR3 is given with its conserved first and last residue. Fields, in order: D gene, V gene, clone size, J gene, CDR3 DNA, CDR3 protein. A D gene is named only where the DNA matches it firmly. The listing skips clone size in some rows; elsewhere it reads once, few, many or a size class.

d_gene: TRBD1
v_gene: TRBV4-3
abundance: -
j_gene: TRBJ2-7
CDR3nt: TGCGCCAGCAGCCAAACAGGGGGCCACGAGCAGTACTTC
CDR3aa: CASSQTGGHEQYF

d_gene: -
v_gene: TRBV7-8
abundance: -
j_gene: TRBJ1-1
CDR3nt: TGTGCCAGCATCCAAGGGCCGAGACAGTTGGGGTTGGGCACTGAAGCTTTCTTT
CDR3aa: CASIQGPRQLGLGTEAFF

d_gene: TRBD1
v_gene: TRBV5-1
abundance: once
j_gene: TRBJ2-5
CDR3nt: TGCGCCAGCAGCTTATCTGGACAGGTGCGAGAGACCCAGTACTTC
CDR3aa: CASSLSGQVRETQYF

d_gene: TRBD2
v_gene: TRBV28
abundance: -
j_gene: TRBJ2-7
CDR3nt: TGTGCCAGCAGTTCTACTCGGACTAGCCATTATGTGAGGGAAAAATACGAGCAGTACTTC
CDR3aa: CASSSTRTSHYVREKYEQYF

d_gene: -
v_gene: TRBV4-2
abundance: -
j_gene: TRBJ2-3
CDR3nt: TGTGCCAGCAGTCTGATGGCTGGGCTCACAGATACGCAGTATTTT
CDR3aa: CASSLMAGLTDTQYF

d_gene: -
v_gene: TRBV5-1
abundance: once
j_gene: TRBJ2-1
CDR3nt: TGCGCCAGCAGCTTAACCGGGACAAACGGGTACAATGAGCAGTTCTTC
CDR3aa: CASSLTGTNGYNEQFF

d_gene: -
v_gene: TRBV19
abundance: -
j_gene: TRBJ1-1
CDR3nt: TGTGCCAGTACCCAGGGCGCGGACACTGAAGCTTTCTTT
CDR3aa: CASTQGADTEAFF

d_gene: TRBD2
v_gene: TRBV7-2
abundance: -
j_gene: TRBJ2-5
CDR3nt: TGTGCCAGCAGCTTAGCGCTGGCTAGCGGACAAGAGACCCAGTACTTC
CDR3aa: CASSLALASGQETQYF

d_gene: TRBD1
v_gene: TRBV5-4
abundance: -
j_gene: TRBJ2-3
CDR3nt: TGTGCCAGCAGCTTGGGGACAGGGACCACAGATACGCAGTATTTT
CDR3aa: CASSLGTGTTDTQYF

d_gene: TRBD1
v_gene: TRBV27
abundance: -
j_gene: TRBJ2-7
CDR3nt: TGTGCCAGCAGCGGACAGGCGGATCTCTACGAGCAGTACTTC
CDR3aa: CASSGQADLYEQYF

d_gene: -
v_gene: TRBV21-1
abundance: -
j_gene: TRBJ2-7
CDR3nt: TGTGCCAGCAGCAAGCCTGACAGCCACGAGCAGTACTTC
CDR3aa: CASSKPDSHEQYF

d_gene: TRBD2
v_gene: TRBV7-7
abundance: -
j_gene: TRBJ2-1
CDR3nt: TGTGCTAGCAGCTTCGGGCTAGCGGGATACAATGAGCAGTTCTTC
CDR3aa: CASSFGLAGYNEQFF

d_gene: TRBD2
v_gene: TRBV19
abundance: -
j_gene: TRBJ2-1
CDR3nt: TGTGCCAGTAAGCGGGGGGATTACTACAATGAGCAGTTCTTC
CDR3aa: CASKRGDYYNEQFF

d_gene: -
v_gene: TRBV28
abundance: -
j_gene: TRBJ2-1
CDR3nt: TGTGCCAGCAGTTTATATGGAGGGAGCGTCGACAATGAGCAGTTCTTC
CDR3aa: CASSLYGGSVDNEQFF

d_gene: -
v_gene: TRBV5-5
abundance: once
j_gene: TRBJ1-2
CDR3nt: TGTGCCAGCAGCTTTCAGGGGAAAAAATATGGCTACACCTTC
CDR3aa: CASSFQGKKYGYTF

d_gene: -
v_gene: TRBV7-8
abundance: -
j_gene: TRBJ1-4
CDR3nt: TGTGCCAGCAGCCATGGACAGACGTTTGGAACTGGGGAAAAACTGTTTTTT
CDR3aa: CASSHGQTFGTGEKLFF

d_gene: -
v_gene: TRBV28
abundance: -
j_gene: TRBJ1-5
CDR3nt: TGTGCCAGCAGCCTACGAGGGACTCGCGATCAGCCCCAGCATTTT
CDR3aa: CASSLRGTRDQPQHF

d_gene: -
v_gene: TRBV7-9
abundance: -
j_gene: TRBJ1-2
CDR3nt: TGTGCCAGCAGCTCGGGGGGCATCTATGGCTACACCTTC
CDR3aa: CASSSGGIYGYTF

d_gene: TRBD1
v_gene: TRBV27
abundance: -
j_gene: TRBJ2-1
CDR3nt: TGTGCCAGCAGACGAAACCCGGGACAGTCCTACAATGAGCAGTTCTTC
CDR3aa: CASRRNPGQSYNEQFF

d_gene: TRBD1
v_gene: TRBV4-1
abundance: few
j_gene: TRBJ2-1
CDR3nt: TGCGCCAGCAGGGGAAGGGGGCGTTTGAACAATGAGCAGTTCTTC
CDR3aa: CASRGRGRLNNEQFF

d_gene: -
v_gene: TRBV7-9
abundance: few
j_gene: TRBJ1-4
CDR3nt: TGTGCCAGCAGCCGGACACACCCAACTAATGAAAAACTGTTTTTT
CDR3aa: CASSRTHPTNEKLFF

d_gene: -
v_gene: TRBV30
abundance: -
j_gene: TRBJ2-4
CDR3nt: TGTGCCTGGAGTCTTGGAGGACACATTCAGTACTTC
CDR3aa: CAWSLGGHIQYF

d_gene: TRBD2
v_gene: TRBV7-9
abundance: -
j_gene: TRBJ2-2
CDR3nt: TGTGCCAGCAGCTTAGGGGGACTAGCGAACACCGGGGAGCTGTTTTTT
CDR3aa: CASSLGGLANTGELFF

d_gene: TRBD2
v_gene: TRBV7-2
abundance: few
j_gene: TRBJ2-5
CDR3nt: TGTGCCAGCAGGTCCGGGACTAGCCCCCAAGAGACCCAGTACTTC
CDR3aa: CASRSGTSPQETQYF

d_gene: TRBD1
v_gene: TRBV7-3
abundance: -
j_gene: TRBJ1-2
CDR3nt: TGTGCCAGCAGTGACAGGGGCGGCTATGGCTACACCTTC
CDR3aa: CASSDRGGYGYTF

d_gene: -
v_gene: TRBV7-9
abundance: -
j_gene: TRBJ2-1
CDR3nt: TGTGCCAGCAGCTCCTTTAGCGGAGCCGACGGTGAGCAGTTCTTC
CDR3aa: CASSSFSGADGEQFF

d_gene: TRBD1
v_gene: TRBV29-1
abundance: few
j_gene: TRBJ1-2
CDR3nt: TGCAGCGTGTGGACAGGGGGGGACTATGGCTACACCTTC
CDR3aa: CSVWTGGDYGYTF

d_gene: -
v_gene: TRBV5-1
abundance: -
j_gene: TRBJ1-4
CDR3nt: TGCGCCAGCAGCTTGGGTTCGGGGGGGGATGCAACTAATGAAAAACTGTTTTTT
CDR3aa: CASSLGSGGDATNEKLFF

d_gene: -
v_gene: TRBV9
abundance: few
j_gene: TRBJ2-2
CDR3nt: TGTGCCAGCAGCGGGCCCCTCGGGACTCAGAACACCGGGGAGCTGTTTTTT
CDR3aa: CASSGPLGTQNTGELFF

d_gene: -
v_gene: TRBV6-5
abundance: few
j_gene: TRBJ2-7
CDR3nt: TGTGCCAGCAGTTTAAAGAGGGGAGGAGTGGACTACGAGCAGTACTTC
CDR3aa: CASSLKRGGVDYEQYF

d_gene: -
v_gene: TRBV2
abundance: -
j_gene: TRBJ2-5
CDR3nt: TGTGCCAGCATCCCAGGGGAGAAAGAGACCCAGTACTTC
CDR3aa: CASIPGEKETQYF

d_gene: -
v_gene: TRBV5-1
abundance: -
j_gene: TRBJ2-3
CDR3nt: TGCGCCAGCAGCTCAACGGGACACGGTGGTGGGACAGATACGCAGTATTTT
CDR3aa: CASSSTGHGGGTDTQYF

d_gene: -
v_gene: TRBV4-3
abundance: -
j_gene: TRBJ2-3
CDR3nt: TGCGCCAGCAGCCTGGGGGGACCAGATACGCAGTATTTT
CDR3aa: CASSLGGPDTQYF

d_gene: -
v_gene: TRBV28
abundance: -
j_gene: TRBJ1-1
CDR3nt: TGTGCCAGCACCCTCTTCCGGGGTTCATTGAACACTGAAGCTTTCTTT
CDR3aa: CASTLFRGSLNTEAFF

d_gene: -
v_gene: TRBV4-1
abundance: -
j_gene: TRBJ1-2
CDR3nt: TGCGCCAGCAGCCAAGATCCGGGGACTGACTATGGCTACACCTTC
CDR3aa: CASSQDPGTDYGYTF

d_gene: TRBD1
v_gene: TRBV29-1
abundance: -
j_gene: TRBJ1-2
CDR3nt: TGCAGCGTTGAGCCCCCGACAGGGGAACGTGGCTACACCTTC
CDR3aa: CSVEPPTGERGYTF

d_gene: TRBD1
v_gene: TRBV7-2
abundance: -
j_gene: TRBJ1-1
CDR3nt: TGTGCCAGCAGCATACGGACAGGGGGAGACACTGAAGCTTTCTTT
CDR3aa: CASSIRTGGDTEAFF

d_gene: -
v_gene: TRBV5-1
abundance: -
j_gene: TRBJ1-1
CDR3nt: TGCGCCAGCAGCTTGGGAAGCGGGCGCAAGAGTGAAGCTTTCTTT
CDR3aa: CASSLGSGRKSEAFF

d_gene: -
v_gene: TRBV2
abundance: few
j_gene: TRBJ2-6
CDR3nt: TGTGCCAGCAGCTACCGCTCTGGGGCCAACGTCCTGACTTTC
CDR3aa: CASSYRSGANVLTF

d_gene: -
v_gene: TRBV18
abundance: -
j_gene: TRBJ1-2
CDR3nt: TGTGCCAGCTCACCTCCCCAGATACAGGGCGGGAACTATGGCTACACCTTC
CDR3aa: CASSPPQIQGGNYGYTF

d_gene: TRBD1
v_gene: TRBV5-1
abundance: -
j_gene: TRBJ2-7
CDR3nt: TGCGCCAGCAGCTGGGGACAGGGTTCATACGAGCAGTACTTC
CDR3aa: CASSWGQGSYEQYF

d_gene: TRBD1
v_gene: TRBV28
abundance: -
j_gene: TRBJ2-1
CDR3nt: TGTGCCAGCAGTTTAGCAGGGGGCGCTTACAATGAGCAGTTCTTC
CDR3aa: CASSLAGGAYNEQFF

d_gene: -
v_gene: TRBV6-6
abundance: -
j_gene: TRBJ1-2
CDR3nt: TGTGCCAGCAGTGACGTCAGACAGGCCTATGGCTACACCTTC
CDR3aa: CASSDVRQAYGYTF

d_gene: -
v_gene: TRBV12-2
abundance: -
j_gene: TRBJ1-4
CDR3nt: TGTGCAAGTCGCTTGGGCCCTCGAAGTGAAAAACTGTTTTTT
CDR3aa: CASRLGPRSEKLFF

d_gene: -
v_gene: TRBV28
abundance: once
j_gene: TRBJ2-3
CDR3nt: TGTGCCAGCACCTCTCCCACAGATACGCAGTATTTT
CDR3aa: CASTSPTDTQYF

d_gene: TRBD1
v_gene: TRBV10-3
abundance: -
j_gene: TRBJ1-2
CDR3nt: TGTGCCATCAGCGCGACAGGGAACTATGGCTACACCTTC
CDR3aa: CAISATGNYGYTF

d_gene: TRBD2
v_gene: TRBV18
abundance: -
j_gene: TRBJ2-3
CDR3nt: TGTGCCAGCTCATCTCTAGCGGGAGGTACCACAGATACGCAGTATTTT
CDR3aa: CASSSLAGGTTDTQYF

d_gene: TRBD2
v_gene: TRBV4-3
abundance: -
j_gene: TRBJ2-2
CDR3nt: TGCGCCAGCAGCCATGACCACGTCGGACTAGCGGGAGGGAACACCGGGGAGCTGTTTTTT
CDR3aa: CASSHDHVGLAGGNTGELFF

d_gene: -
v_gene: TRBV11-3
abundance: -
j_gene: TRBJ2-2
CDR3nt: TGTGCCAGCAGCCCTAGGGGGGGAGGATTTAACACCGGGGAGCTGTTTTTT
CDR3aa: CASSPRGGGFNTGELFF

d_gene: TRBD1
v_gene: TRBV6-1
abundance: -
j_gene: TRBJ2-2
CDR3nt: TGTGCCAGCAGTGGTTGGGACAGGGGAAACACCGGGGAGCTGTTTTTT
CDR3aa: CASSGWDRGNTGELFF

d_gene: -
v_gene: TRBV6-1
abundance: -
j_gene: TRBJ1-1
CDR3nt: TGTGCCAGCAGTGAGCCGATACGACTGGGTGAAGCTTTCTTT
CDR3aa: CASSEPIRLGEAFF

d_gene: -
v_gene: TRBV6-5
abundance: -
j_gene: TRBJ2-1
CDR3nt: TGTGCCAGCAGTTACTCGATCCCTGAGGAGCAGTTCTTC
CDR3aa: CASSYSIPEEQFF

d_gene: TRBD1
v_gene: TRBV19
abundance: once
j_gene: TRBJ1-2
CDR3nt: TGTGCCAGTAGTATCGGGACAGTCTATGGCTACACCTTC
CDR3aa: CASSIGTVYGYTF

d_gene: -
v_gene: TRBV28
abundance: -
j_gene: TRBJ1-3
CDR3nt: TGTGCCAGCAGTTTTAGTGCCGAGGCCGGAAACACCATATATTTT
CDR3aa: CASSFSAEAGNTIYF

d_gene: -
v_gene: TRBV28
abundance: once
j_gene: TRBJ2-7
CDR3nt: TGTGCCAGCAGAACCCGCCGGGACTCTATCTCCTACGAGCAGTACTTC
CDR3aa: CASRTRRDSISYEQYF

d_gene: TRBD1
v_gene: TRBV7-2
abundance: -
j_gene: TRBJ1-5
CDR3nt: TGTGCCAGCAGCTTAACGGGACAGCCCAATCAGCCCCAGCATTTT
CDR3aa: CASSLTGQPNQPQHF